This T cell receptor (beta chain) originates from a study of blood T cell repertoires in COVID-19. Study information: Whether acute or convalescent, the COVID-19 samples came from the United States, Italy and Spain. The analysed material was cDNA or gDNA that came from T cells, B-cell-depleted T cells, or PBMCs.

Under the authors' procedure: Estimated nucleated cell counts came from reference gene primer amplification. Libraries were prepared by immunoSEQ multiplex PCR; TCRdb keeps only in-frame clonotypes and omits some of them. That table is the source of V, J and clone size, and D and trimming were worked out from the DNA. The sample has approximately 150,000 clones, 87% seen once. With V trimmed by 8 bases and J by 4 bases, 5 bases remained unmatched. Germline CDR1 MNHEY, CDR2 SVGAGI. The CDR3 runs 13 residues. This chain links TRBV6-5 with TRBJ2-3; TRBD1 matches at 8 bases. The receptor's source is a woman in her fifties or sixties with acute or convalescent COVID-19. The specimen sequenced was peripheral blood. The CDR3 DNA reads TGTGCCAGCGTAGACAGGGGTGCAGATACGCAGTATTTT. This codes for CASVDRGADTQYF.